The 20 T cell receptor beta chains below were found in one sample sequenced in a study of blood T cell repertoires in COVID-19. TCRdb's table, derived via immunoSEQ multiplex PCR, lists solely in-frame clones and lacks some. The repertoire holds about 210,000 clones, with approximately 91% as singletons. Material: peripheral blood. The receptors shown here come from a woman between 40 and 50 years old with acute or convalescent COVID-19.

The chain uses TRBV5-6 and TRBJ2-5; a weak D match, TRBD2 (6 bases). The CDR3 covers 14 residues. Germline V CDR1 and CDR2: SGHDT, YYEEEE. V was cut by 5 bases and J by 2 bases, with 13 bases left in between. The CDR3 nucleotides are TGTGCCAGCAGACGGGGGTACTTACAAGAGACCCAGTACTTC. Translating gives CASRRGYLQETQYF. The whole variable domain, filled in from reference TRBV5-6 and TRBJ2-5, reads DAGVTQSPTHLIKTRGQQVTLRCSPKSGHDTVSWYQQALGQGPQFIFQYYEEEERQRGNFPDRFSGHQFPNYSSELNVNALLLGDSALYLCASRRGYLQETQYFGPGTRLLVL.

The CDR3 protein is CASSTGGGTEAFF. CDR3 sequence (DNA): TGTGCCAGTAGTACCGGTGGAGGCACTGAAGCTTTCTTT. The chain employs TRBV19 and TRBJ1-1; D gene ambiguous. Trimming left V 4 bases short and J 4 bases short, with 10 bases between. CDR1 and CDR2 from the germline V gene are LNHDA and SQIVND (reference sequence). The CDR3 extends over 13 amino acids.

A few counts support this clone. The V gene is TRBV18, the J gene TRBJ1-1; D gene unclear. Germline CDR1 is KGHSH and CDR2 is LQKENI. Trimming took off 1 base at V and 2 bases at J, with 20 bases between the two ends. The CDR3 totals 18 residues. CDR3 amino acids: CASSPLEGMMGPNTEAFF. DNA of the CDR3: TGTGCCAGCTCACCACTTGAGGGAATGATGGGTCCAAACACTGAAGCTTTCTTT.

This clone was observed a single time. V and J are TRBV7-6 and TRBJ1-1; D call uncertain. There are 16 residues in the CDR3. V was trimmed by 1 base and J by 3 bases, leaving 15 bases between them. Germline CDR1 SGHVS, CDR2 FNYEAQ. CDR3 sequence (DNA): TGTGCCAGCAGCTTAGGAGGCCCCGGAACGGACACTGAAGCTTTCTTT. It translates to CASSLGGPGTDTEAFF. The whole variable domain, filled in from reference TRBV7-6 and TRBJ1-1, reads GAGVSQSPRYKVTKRGQDVALRCDPISGHVSLYWYRQALGQGPEFLTYFNYEAQQDKSGLPNDRFSAERPEGSISTLTIQRTEQRDSAMYRCASSLGGPGTDTEAFFGQGTRLTVV.

The gene calls are TRBV19 and TRBJ1-2, with a weak D call TRBD1 (5 bases). There are 12 residues in the CDR3. Deletions cut 3 bases from V and 7 bases from J, with 9 bases between. Germline lookup yields CDR1 LNHDA and CDR2 SQIVND (reference sequence). The CDR3 sequence is CASSIPRVGYTF. The CDR3 DNA follows: TGTGCCAGTAGTATCCCCAGGGTTGGCTACACCTTC.

The chain is built from TRBV7-9 and TRBJ2-1, with a tentative D call TRBD1 (7 bases). The CDR3 is 17 amino acids. Trimming pared 5 bases from V and 8 bases from J, leaving 25 bases between. The germline V gene encodes CDR1 SEHNR and CDR2 FQNEAQ (reference sequence). CDR3 DNA sequence: TGTGCCAGCAGCCCGCTGAGGAGGGGGCGACGAGGGGATGAGCAGTTCTTC. It is translated as CASSPLRRGRRGDEQFF. The full variable domain, completed using reference TRBV7-9 and TRBJ2-1, is DTGVSQNPRHKITKRGQNVTFRCDPISEHNRLYWYRQTLGQGPEFLTYFQNEAQLEKSRLLSDRFSAERPKGSFSTLEIQRTEQGDSAMYLCASSPLRRGRRGDEQFFGPGTRLTVL.

This chain links TRBV27 with TRBJ1-1; D is undetermined. V was cut by 5 bases and J by 0 bases, with 13 bases left in between. The germline CDR1 and CDR2 sequences are MNHEY and SMNVEV (reference sequence). CDR3 length: 15 amino acids. CDR3 DNA sequence: TGTGCCAGCAGTCCAACGGGTAACATGAACACTGAAGCTTTCTTT. Amino acids: CASSPTGNMNTEAFF.

This clone occurred once. The chain is built from TRBV2 and TRBJ1-1; no firm D call. V gave up 3 bases and J gave up 7 bases, with 9 bases separating them. The CDR3 covers 12 residues. From germline, CDR1 is SNHLY and CDR2 FYNNEI. CDR3 residues: CASSERVGEAFF. In DNA, the CDR3 is TGTGCCAGCAGTGAGAGGGTGGGTGAAGCTTTCTTT.

The chain joins TRBV7-3 to TRBJ1-2, with 8 positions matching TRBD1. From germline, CDR1 is SGHTA and CDR2 FQGTGA. V lost 1 base and J lost 4; bases outside the gene matches: 5. The CDR3 length is 15 residues. CDR3 sequence: CASSLNPDRGYGYTF. CDR3 bases: TGTGCCAGCAGCTTAAATCCCGACAGGGGCTATGGCTACACCTTC.

This chain connects TRBV7-9 to TRBJ1-5; 7 bases match TRBD1. V lost 5 bases, J lost 4 bases, and 11 bases stayed unmatched. The CDR3 totals 16 residues. The V gene's germline CDR1 is SEHNR and CDR2 FQNEAQ (reference sequence). The CDR3 loop reads CASSATGAGTNQPQHF. CDR3 coding DNA: TGTGCCAGCAGCGCTACAGGGGCCGGAACTAATCAGCCCCAGCATTTT.

V is TRBV28 and J is TRBJ1-5; D perhaps matches TRBD1 (5 bases). V lost 2 bases to trimming and J lost 6 bases, with 14 bases between them. The germline gives CDR1 MDHEN, CDR2 SYDVKM. There are 15 residues in the CDR3. CDR3 protein: CASSLLGDQGQPQHF. The CDR3 nucleotides read TGTGCCAGCAGTTTACTCGGCGACCAGGGTCAGCCCCAGCATTTT.

J is TRBJ1-1 and V is TRBV6-5; 9 positions agree with TRBD1. The CDR3 loop spans 15 amino acids. Unmatched junction bases numbered 9, after V lost 6 bases and J lost 4 bases. Germline assignment: CDR1 MNHEY and CDR2 SVGAGI. The CDR3 region is CASSQEGQGVTEAFF. The DNA for the CDR3 is TGTGCCAGCAGCCAAGAGGGACAGGGAGTCACTGAAGCTTTCTTT.

The chain couples TRBV6-5 to TRBJ1-2, with D unclear. The germline V gene encodes CDR1 MNHEY and CDR2 SVGAGI. The CDR3 is made up of 11 amino acids. Trimming stripped 6 bases from V and 2 bases from J, with 4 bases between. CDR3 sequence reads: CASRQNYGYTF. For the CDR3, the DNA is TGTGCCAGCAGACAGAACTATGGCTACACCTTC.

This clone was counted a few times. The chain employs TRBV5-1 and TRBJ1-1; tentative D call: TRBD1 (5 bases). Germline V gives CDR1 SGHRS, CDR2 YFSETQ. CDR3 size: 13 residues. V was clipped by 3 bases and J by 1 base, with 7 bases between them. This CDR3 is CASSSDKNTEAFF. The CDR3 DNA follows: TGCGCCAGCAGCTCGGACAAGAACACTGAAGCTTTCTTT.

V is TRBV7-2 and J is TRBJ2-1, with 10 bases matching TRBD1. J gave up 6 bases and V 4 bases, and 12 bases lay outside the gene matches. The CDR3 length is 17 residues. Germline assignment: CDR1 SGHTA and CDR2 FQGNSA. CDR3 in amino acids: CASSSPRTGGHLNEQFF. The CDR3 DNA follows: TGTGCCAGCAGCTCACCAAGGACAGGGGGGCATCTCAATGAGCAGTTCTTC.

The chain recombines TRBV4-1 with TRBJ1-5, with TRBD1 identical over 8 bases. In germline, CDR1 is MGHRA, CDR2 YSYEKL. After removal of 4 bases from V and 4 bases from J, the junction contained 9 bases not matched to a gene. The CDR3 totals 16 residues. CDR3 amino acids: CASSLTPGQANQPQHF. The CDR3 DNA reads TGCGCCAGCAGCCTTACTCCGGGACAGGCTAATCAGCCCCAGCATTTT.

The gene calls are TRBV10-3 and TRBJ2-1; tentatively, D is TRBD2 (5 bases). V lost 3 bases and J 6 bases, leaving 9 bases between the germline ends. Germline CDR1 is ENHRY and CDR2 is SYGVKD. This CDR3 comprises 13 residues. The CDR3 coding sequence is TGTGCCATCAGTGACTACGGGATCAATGAGCAGTTCTTC. As protein: CAISDYGINEQFF.

This rearrangement joins TRBV2 to TRBJ2-7, with a possible D match to TRBD2 (5 bases). Trimming took off 2 bases at V and 2 bases at J, with 7 bases between the two ends. The length of the CDR3 is 13 residues. Per germline, CDR1 SNHLY and CDR2 FYNNEI. In DNA, the CDR3 is TGTGCCAGCAGTGAACCCGGGGCCTACGAGCAGTACGTC. Protein product: CASSEPGAYEQYV.

This clone was seen only once. J is TRBJ2-6 and V is TRBV7-3; 12 positions match TRBD1. Looked up from germline, CDR1 is SGHTA and CDR2 is FQGTGA. Losses at the gene ends were 0 bases for V and 4 bases for J; bases not matched to a gene: 7. This CDR3 has 19 residues. The CDR3 DNA is TGTGCCAGCAGCTTAACACCGGGACAGGGGGCGGCCGGGGCCAACGTCCTGACTTTC. This gives the protein CASSLTPGQGAAGANVLTF.

This chain uses TRBV6-5 with TRBJ2-6; no clear D gene. The CDR3 runs 14 residues. CDR1 is MNHEY and CDR2 is SVGAGI in the germline V gene. V was clipped by 5 bases and J by 0 bases, with 5 bases between them. The CDR3 loop reads CASSPNSGANVLTF. The CDR3 DNA reads as TGTGCCAGCAGTCCTAACTCTGGGGCCAACGTCCTGACTTTC.